One sample yielded the 20 T cell receptor beta chains listed below, sequenced in a study of T cells after yellow fever vaccination (dated by TCRdb to the late 2010s). The method behind the library was 5' RACE. For sequencing, an Illumina HiSeq 2500 was employed. In-frame beta chains were kept once TCRdb had trimmed the public reads at Q25 with fastp and called clones with MiXCR. When rows share a CDR3 protein, they turn into one entry using the most common DNA and genes. For this sample there are some 600,000 distinct CDR3 sequences; about 12% appear just once. The ten largest account for 15% of the sample. This specimen's treatment or condition label, interpreted: live attenuated yellow fever vaccine strain. The material was PBMCs, obtained on the day of the yellow fever booster vaccination. The source of these receptors is a young man who received the YFV17D yellow fever vaccine.

Many counts were recorded for this clonotype. The rearrangement joins TRBV6-5 to TRBJ2-7; D is ambiguous. The CDR3 length is 12 residues. The germline V gene has CDR1 MNHEY and CDR2 SVGAGI. The V and J ends lost 0 bases and 7 bases respectively, with 7 bases between them. DNA for the CDR3: TGTGCCAGCAGTTACTCCGGACGGGAGCAGTACTTC. It yields the protein CASSYSGREQYF.

The rearrangement links TRBV6-2 or TRBV6-3 to TRBJ2-2; possibly TRBD2 for D (5 bases). The V gene lost 6 bases and the J gene lost 3 bases, with 11 bases spanning the gap. CDR1 and CDR2 (germline): MNHEY, SVGEGT. This CDR3 has 14 amino acids. The CDR3 spells CASRGSGDTGELFF. The DNA for the CDR3 is TGTGCCAGCAGAGGGTCCGGGGACACCGGGGAGCTGTTTTTT.

This chain connects TRBV25-1 to TRBJ2-7; unclear D gene. V was trimmed by 7 bases and J by 2 bases, leaving 12 bases between them. CDR3 length: 13 amino acids. Germline V gene sequence: CDR1 MGHDK, CDR2 SYGVNS. The CDR3 nucleotides are TGTGCCAGCACGTCGACGGTAACCTACGAGCAGTACTTC. It translates to CASTSTVTYEQYF.

The genes are TRBV7-9 and TRBJ2-3; tentatively, D is TRBD2 (6 bases). The germline V gene encodes CDR1 SEHNR and CDR2 FQNEAQ (reference sequence). The V and J ends lost 3 bases and 2 bases respectively, with 15 bases between them. CDR3 length equals 16 residues. This CDR3 is CASSLSTGTLTDTQYF. The CDR3 DNA reads as TGTGCCAGCAGCTTGTCAACCGGGACTCTCACAGATACGCAGTATTTT.

A few counts support this clonotype. The CDR3 DNA reads TGTGCCAGCGCAGGCCCTCCCTCGGGCTACACCTTC. Translation gives CASAGPPSGYTF. V and J are TRBV27 and TRBJ1-2; D gene uncertain. The V and J ends lost 8 bases and 8 bases respectively, with 15 bases between them. Per the germline V gene, CDR1 is MNHEY and CDR2 is SMNVEV (reference sequence). This CDR3 spans 12 amino acids.

The CDR3 sequence is CASSQSFGGGSGNTIYF. The CDR3 DNA sequence: TGTGCCAGCAGCCAATCGTTTGGGGGGGGATCTGGAAACACCATATATTTT. This chain connects TRBV3-1 to TRBJ1-3, with D possibly TRBD1 on 5 matching bases. CDR3 size: 17 residues. V was clipped by 2 bases and J by 1 base, with 15 bases between them. Per the germline V gene, CDR1 is LGHDT and CDR2 is YNNKEL (reference sequence). Full variable domain (outside the CDR3, taken from reference TRBV3-1 and TRBJ1-3): DTAVSQTPKYLVTQMGNDKSIKCEQNLGHDTMYWYKQDSKKFLKIMFSYNNKELIINETVPNRFSPKSPDKAHLNLHINSLELGDSAVYFCASSQSFGGGSGNTIYFGEGSWLTVV.

V is TRBV6-2 or TRBV6-3 and J is TRBJ1-5; D gene ambiguous. The germline V gene has CDR1 MNHEY and CDR2 SVGEGT. Trimming left V 5 bases short and J 3 bases short, with 11 bases between. The CDR3 contains 14 residues. CDR3 DNA: TGTGCCAGCAGTACCGACACATACAATCAGCCCCAGCATTTT. Protein sequence: CASSTDTYNQPQHF.

This clonotype was counted between two and nine times. The chain carries TRBV25-1 and TRBJ2-3, with D hard to call. Between the trimmed V and J ends, which lost 6 bases and 6 bases, there was a span of 10 bases. CDR3 length: 12 amino acids. Germline V gene sequence: CDR1 MGHDK, CDR2 SYGVNS. The CDR3 nucleotides are TGTGCCAGCAGGGCTTTCGGGGATACGCAGTATTTT. Translated: CASRAFGDTQYF.

This clonotype was counted only a few times. The CDR3 region is CASSFIGTTNYGYTF. For the CDR3, the DNA is TGCGCCAGCAGCTTCATAGGGACCACTAACTATGGCTACACCTTC. The rearrangement joins TRBV5-1 to TRBJ1-2, with a weak D call TRBD1 (5 bases). The germline V and J ends were trimmed by 2 bases and 0 bases, with 11 bases remaining between them. CDR1 SGHRS and CDR2 YFSETQ come from the germline V gene. This CDR3 is 15 amino acids long. Variable domain in full (rest from reference TRBV5-1 and TRBJ1-2): KAGVTQTPRYLIKTRGQQVTLSCSPISGHRSVSWYQQTPGQGLQFLFEYFSETQRNKGNFPGRFSGRQFSNSRSEMNVSTLELGDSALYLCASSFIGTTNYGYTFGSGTRLTVV.

CDR3 nucleotides: TGTGCTAGTGGTTTGAGCTTCGTCGGACAGCCGTCTAATGAAAAACTGTTTTTT. Protein: CASGLSFVGQPSNEKLFF. The chain is built from TRBV12-5 and TRBJ1-4; D may be TRBD1 (6 bases). Trimming shortened V by 2 bases and J by 3 bases, and 19 bases separated the two germline ends. The germline V gene has CDR1 LGHNT and CDR2 FRNRAP. CDR3 length equals 18 residues.

This clonotype was seen many times. The chain has TRBV15 and TRBJ2-2; 7 bases match TRBD1. Germline loops: CDR1 LNHNV, CDR2 YYDKDF (reference sequence). CDR3 length: 15 residues. V lost 2 bases, J lost 2 bases, and 2 bases stayed unmatched. CDR3 residues: CATSRQGVNTGELFF. In DNA, the CDR3 is TGTGCCACCAGCAGACAGGGGGTTAACACCGGGGAGCTGTTTTTT.

This clonotype was counted between two and nine times. The V gene is TRBV29-1, the J gene TRBJ2-3; TRBD1 matches 12 bases. The CDR3 is 15 residues long. The V gene's germline CDR1 is SQVTM and CDR2 ANQGSEA. V dropped 6 bases and J dropped 4; count of bases not matched to a gene: 8. In DNA, the CDR3 is TGCAGCGTCGCCGGGACAGGGGGCCTCGCAGATACGCAGTATTTT. Protein sequence: CSVAGTGGLADTQYF.

This clonotype was seen only a few times. The J gene is TRBJ1-2, the V gene TRBV29-1; no clear D gene. CDR1 and CDR2 (germline): SQVTM, ANQGSEA. Trimming stripped 6 bases from V and 10 bases from J, with 21 bases between. This CDR3 spans 13 amino acids. The chain's CDR3 is CSVTYGRNSVYTF. CDR3 coding DNA: TGCAGCGTCACTTACGGACGGAACTCCGTCTACACCTTC.

The V and J genes are TRBV5-6 and TRBJ2-2; 8 nucleotides agree with TRBD1. V dropped 5 bases and J dropped 3; count of bases not matched to a gene: 9. The CDR3 covers 16 residues. The germline gives CDR1 SGHDT, CDR2 YYEEEE. CDR3 DNA: TGTGCCAGCAGTTCCCCCGGGACAGGACACACCGGGGAGCTGTTTTTT. It yields the protein CASSSPGTGHTGELFF. Supplemented by reference TRBV5-6 and TRBJ2-2, the full variable domain reads DAGVTQSPTHLIKTRGQQVTLRCSPKSGHDTVSWYQQALGQGPQFIFQYYEEEERQRGNFPDRFSGHQFPNYSSELNVNALLLGDSALYLCASSSPGTGHTGELFFGEGSRLTVL.

J is TRBJ1-1 and V is TRBV6-5; D is undetermined. Trimming took 4 bases from V and 2 from J, leaving 8 bases between them. CDR1 is MNHEY, CDR2 SVGAGI, per germline. This CDR3 is built from 13 residues. The chain's CDR3 is CASSSYPNTEAFF. CDR3 sequence (DNA): TGTGCCAGCAGTTCCTACCCTAACACTGAAGCTTTCTTT.

This clonotype was found a few times. The rearrangement joins TRBV5-1 to TRBJ2-1, with D uncertain. The germline V gene encodes CDR1 SGHRS and CDR2 YFSETQ. This CDR3 has 13 residues. Trimming took off 5 bases at V and 2 bases at J, with 8 bases between the two ends. This chain's CDR3 is CASSMATYNEQFF. Here the CDR3 DNA reads TGCGCCAGCAGTATGGCAACCTACAATGAGCAGTTCTTC.

At least ten counts were recorded for this clonotype. J is TRBJ2-7 and V is TRBV10-3, with D perhaps given as TRBD1 or TRBD2 (5 bases each). V was pared by 0 bases and J by 2 bases, with 8 bases between. Germline-derived CDR1 and CDR2 are ENHRY and SYGVKD. The CDR3 runs 14 residues. The CDR3 here is CAISESRGTYEQYF. Here the CDR3 DNA reads TGTGCCATCAGTGAGTCGAGGGGTACCTACGAGCAGTACTTC.

The chain carries TRBV24-1 and TRBJ2-1, with 10 bases lining up with TRBD1. This CDR3 spans 18 amino acids. With V trimmed by 0 bases and J by 5 bases, 9 bases remained unmatched. Germline CDR1 KGHDR, CDR2 SFDVKD. CDR3 amino acids: CATSDLLTGTGDHNEQFF. The CDR3 DNA reads as TGTGCCACCAGTGATTTGCTTACCGGGACAGGGGATCACAATGAGCAGTTCTTC.

This chain links TRBV4-2 with TRBJ1-6; 9 positions agree with TRBD1. The V gene end was trimmed by 0 bases and the J gene end by 8 bases; junction bases not matched to a gene: 11. Germline CDR1 is LGHNA and CDR2 is YNFKEQ. The CDR3 loop spans 18 amino acids. The CDR3 DNA reads as TGTGCCAGCAGCCAAGATCGGTTGCGGGACAGGGCGTATTCACCCCTCCACTTT. Its translation is CASSQDRLRDRAYSPLHF.

In this sample, this clonotype turned up a few times. This chain connects TRBV5-4 to TRBJ2-3; TRBD1 matches at 9 bases. Trimming at V came to 3 bases and at J to 3 bases, leaving 2 bases not matched to a gene. This CDR3 contains 14 residues. CDR1 and CDR2 from the germline V gene are SGHNT and YYREEE (reference sequence). For the CDR3, the DNA is TGTGCCAGCAGCTGGGACAGGGCAACAGATACGCAGTATTTT. Protein: CASSWDRATDTQYF.